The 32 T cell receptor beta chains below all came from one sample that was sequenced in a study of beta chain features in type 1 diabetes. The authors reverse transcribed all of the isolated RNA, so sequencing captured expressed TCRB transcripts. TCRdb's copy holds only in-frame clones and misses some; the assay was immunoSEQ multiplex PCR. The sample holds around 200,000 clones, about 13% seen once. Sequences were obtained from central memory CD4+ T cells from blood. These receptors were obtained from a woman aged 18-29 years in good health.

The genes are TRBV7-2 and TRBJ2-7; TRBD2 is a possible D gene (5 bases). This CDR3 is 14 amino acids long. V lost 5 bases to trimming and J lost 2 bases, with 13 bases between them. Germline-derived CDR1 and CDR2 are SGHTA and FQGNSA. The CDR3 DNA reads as TGTGCCAGCAGCCACCTAGGGCGGGCCTACGAGCAGTACTTC. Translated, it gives CASSHLGRAYEQYF.

The CDR3 sequence: CASSIPGLAGAGEQYF. The CDR3 DNA reads as TGCGCCAGCAGCATACCGGGACTAGCGGGAGCGGGAGAGCAGTACTTC. The chain couples TRBV5-1 to TRBJ2-7; TRBD2 matches at 14 bases. The CDR3 has 16 residues. Germline CDR1 and CDR2: SGHRS and YFSETQ. V lost 4 bases, J lost 7 bases, and 10 bases stayed unmatched.

The CDR3 DNA reads as TGTGCCAGCAGTTTGGCCGTTTCAGAGACCCAGTACTTC. This gives the protein CASSLAVSETQYF. The V and J genes are TRBV28 and TRBJ2-5, with D uncertain. V was cut by 3 bases and J by 4 bases, with 9 bases left in between. The CDR3 runs to 13 residues. Germline-derived CDR1 and CDR2 are MDHEN and SYDVKM.

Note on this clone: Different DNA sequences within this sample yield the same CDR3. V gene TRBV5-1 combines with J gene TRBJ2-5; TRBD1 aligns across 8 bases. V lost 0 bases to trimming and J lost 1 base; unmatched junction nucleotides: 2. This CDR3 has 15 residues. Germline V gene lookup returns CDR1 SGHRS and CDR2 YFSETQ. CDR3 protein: CASSLAGQGQETQYF. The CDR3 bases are TGCGCCAGCAGCTTGGCTGGACAGGGCCAAGAGACCCAGTACTTC.

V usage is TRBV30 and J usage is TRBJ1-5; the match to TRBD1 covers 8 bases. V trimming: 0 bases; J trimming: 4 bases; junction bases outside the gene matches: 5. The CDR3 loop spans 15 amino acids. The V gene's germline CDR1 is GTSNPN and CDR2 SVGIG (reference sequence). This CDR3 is CAWSVQGVSNQPQHF. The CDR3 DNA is TGTGCCTGGAGTGTACAGGGGGTTTCTAATCAGCCCCAGCATTTT.

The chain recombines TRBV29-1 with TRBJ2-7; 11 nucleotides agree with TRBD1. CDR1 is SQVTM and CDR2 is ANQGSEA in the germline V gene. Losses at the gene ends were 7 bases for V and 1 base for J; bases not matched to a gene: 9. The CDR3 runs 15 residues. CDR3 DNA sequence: TGCAGCGCCAAAACCGGGACAGGGGGATCCTACGAGCAGTACTTC. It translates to CSAKTGTGGSYEQYF.

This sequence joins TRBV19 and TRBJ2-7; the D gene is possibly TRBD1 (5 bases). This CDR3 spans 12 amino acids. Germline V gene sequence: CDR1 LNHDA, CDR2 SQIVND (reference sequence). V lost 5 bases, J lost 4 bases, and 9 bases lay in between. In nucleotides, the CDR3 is TGTGCCAGTAGTTCCAGACAGTACGAGCAGTACTTC. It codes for CASSSRQYEQYF.

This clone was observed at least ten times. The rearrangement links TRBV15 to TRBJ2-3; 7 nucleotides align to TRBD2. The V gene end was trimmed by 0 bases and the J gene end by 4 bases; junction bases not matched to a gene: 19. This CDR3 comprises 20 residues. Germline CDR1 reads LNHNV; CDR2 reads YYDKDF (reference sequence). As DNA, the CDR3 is TGTGCCACCAGCAGAGAGTTTGAGGTAGCGGGCTATGGGTCGTCAGATACGCAGTATTTT. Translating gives CATSREFEVAGYGSSDTQYF.

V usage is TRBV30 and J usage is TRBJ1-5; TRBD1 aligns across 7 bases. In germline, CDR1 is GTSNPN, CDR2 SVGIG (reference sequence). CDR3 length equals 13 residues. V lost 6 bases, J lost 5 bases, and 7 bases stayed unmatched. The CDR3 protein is CACHTGAYQPQHF. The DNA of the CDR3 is TGTGCCTGTCACACAGGGGCTTATCAGCCCCAGCATTTT.

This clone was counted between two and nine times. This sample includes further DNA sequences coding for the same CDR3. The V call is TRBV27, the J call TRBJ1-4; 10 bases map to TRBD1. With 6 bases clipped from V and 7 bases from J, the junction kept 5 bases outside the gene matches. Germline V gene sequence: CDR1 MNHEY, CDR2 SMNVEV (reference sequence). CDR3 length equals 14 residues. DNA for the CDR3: TGTGCCAGCAGCCGACAGGGGGCAGGTGAAAAACTGTTTTTT. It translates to CASSRQGAGEKLFF.

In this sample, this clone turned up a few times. The CDR3 bases are TGTGCCAGCAGTGAACGCAGGAACACTGAAGCTTTCTTT. It is translated as CASSERRNTEAFF. The V call is TRBV25-1, the J call TRBJ1-1; no definite D call. Germline V gene lookup returns CDR1 MGHDK and CDR2 SYGVNS. V was shortened by 2 bases and J by 1 base, with 5 bases between the two germline ends. This CDR3 has 13 residues.

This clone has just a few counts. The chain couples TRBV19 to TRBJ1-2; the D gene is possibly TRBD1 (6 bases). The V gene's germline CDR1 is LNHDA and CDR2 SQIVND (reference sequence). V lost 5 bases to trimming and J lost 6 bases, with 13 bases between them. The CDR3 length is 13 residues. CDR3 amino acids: CASSPTNRDGYTF. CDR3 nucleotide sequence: TGTGCCAGTAGTCCGACTAACAGGGATGGCTACACCTTC. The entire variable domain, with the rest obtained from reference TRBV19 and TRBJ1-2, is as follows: DGGITQSPKYLFRKEGQNVTLSCEQNLNHDAMYWYRQDPGQGLRLIYYSQIVNDFQKGDIAEGYSVSREKKESFPLTVTSAQKNPTAFYLCASSPTNRDGYTFGSGTRLTVV.

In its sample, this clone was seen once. The CDR3 coding sequence is TGTGCCAGCAGTACTCCCCATCATGGGGGCGCTAGCTCCTACGAGCAGTACTTC. This encodes CASSTPHHGGASSYEQYF. The chain has TRBV2 and TRBJ2-7, with a tentative D call TRBD1 (6 bases). Germline CDR1 SNHLY, CDR2 FYNNEI. Trimming left V 5 bases short and J 0 bases short, with 23 bases between. The CDR3 loop spans 18 amino acids.

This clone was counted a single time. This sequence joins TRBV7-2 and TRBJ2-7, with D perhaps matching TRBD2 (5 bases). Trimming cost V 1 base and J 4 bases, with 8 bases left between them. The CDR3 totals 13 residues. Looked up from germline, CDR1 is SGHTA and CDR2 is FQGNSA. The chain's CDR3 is CASSLGREYEQYF. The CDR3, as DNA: TGTGCCAGCAGCTTAGGACGGGAATACGAGCAGTACTTC.

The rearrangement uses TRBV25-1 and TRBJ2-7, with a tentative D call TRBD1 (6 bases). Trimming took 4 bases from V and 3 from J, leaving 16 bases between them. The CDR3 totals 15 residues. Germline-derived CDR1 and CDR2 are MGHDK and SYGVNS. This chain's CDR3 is CASSGQKSGVYEQYF. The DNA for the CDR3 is TGTGCCAGCAGTGGGCAAAAATCAGGGGTCTACGAGCAGTACTTC.

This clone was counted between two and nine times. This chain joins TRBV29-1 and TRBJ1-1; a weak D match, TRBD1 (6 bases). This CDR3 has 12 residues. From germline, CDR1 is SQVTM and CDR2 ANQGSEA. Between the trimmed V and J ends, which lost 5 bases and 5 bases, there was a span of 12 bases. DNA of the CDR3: TGCAGCGTTAGGGGGAGAGAAACTGAAGCTTTCTTT. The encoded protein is CSVRGRETEAFF.

The CDR3 region has the DNA TGCGCCAGCAGGCTGACAGAAGGCACTGAAGCTTTCTTT. Translation gives CASRLTEGTEAFF. This chain links TRBV10-1 with TRBJ1-1, with D maybe TRBD1 (5 bases). V was cut by 6 bases and J by 4 bases, with 12 bases left in between. The CDR3 has 13 residues. CDR1 is WNHNN and CDR2 is SYGVQD in the germline V gene (reference sequence).

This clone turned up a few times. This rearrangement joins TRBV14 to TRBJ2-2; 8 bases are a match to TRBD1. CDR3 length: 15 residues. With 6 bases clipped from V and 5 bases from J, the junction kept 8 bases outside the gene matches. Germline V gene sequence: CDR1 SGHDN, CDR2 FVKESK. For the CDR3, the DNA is TGTGCCAGCAGTCTCAGGGGGCGCTGGACCGGGGAGCTGTTTTTT. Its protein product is CASSLRGRWTGELFF.

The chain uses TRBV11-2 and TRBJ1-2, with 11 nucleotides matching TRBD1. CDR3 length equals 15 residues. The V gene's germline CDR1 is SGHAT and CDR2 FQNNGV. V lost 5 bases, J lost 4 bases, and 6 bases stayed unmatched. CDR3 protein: CASSPGQGAGYGYTF. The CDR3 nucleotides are TGTGCCAGCAGCCCCGGACAGGGGGCCGGCTATGGCTACACCTTC.

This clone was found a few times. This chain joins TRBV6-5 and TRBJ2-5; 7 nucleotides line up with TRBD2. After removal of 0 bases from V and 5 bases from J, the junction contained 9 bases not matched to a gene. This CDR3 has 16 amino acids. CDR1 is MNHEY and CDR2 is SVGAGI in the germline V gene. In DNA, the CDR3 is TGTGCCAGCAGTTACTCCTACGGGAGGTTGAGTGAGACCCAGTACTTC. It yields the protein CASSYSYGRLSETQYF.

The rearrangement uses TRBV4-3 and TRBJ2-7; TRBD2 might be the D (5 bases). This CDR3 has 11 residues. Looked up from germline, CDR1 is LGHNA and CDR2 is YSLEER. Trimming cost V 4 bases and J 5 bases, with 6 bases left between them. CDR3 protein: CASSLGDEQYF. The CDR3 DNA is TGCGCCAGCAGCCTGGGAGACGAGCAGTACTTC.

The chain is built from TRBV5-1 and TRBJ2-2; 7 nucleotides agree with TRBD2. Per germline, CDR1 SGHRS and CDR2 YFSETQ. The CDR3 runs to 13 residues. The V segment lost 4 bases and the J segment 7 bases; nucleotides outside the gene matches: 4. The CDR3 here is CASSGGVGGELFF. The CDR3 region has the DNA TGCGCCAGCAGCGGGGGGGTCGGCGGGGAGCTGTTTTTT.

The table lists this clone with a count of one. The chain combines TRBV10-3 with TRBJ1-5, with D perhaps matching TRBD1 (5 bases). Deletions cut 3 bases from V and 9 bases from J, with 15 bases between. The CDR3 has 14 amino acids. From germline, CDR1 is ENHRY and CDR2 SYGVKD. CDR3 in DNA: TGTGCCATCAGTGATGTGGAGGGTAGGGGGCCCCAGCATTTT. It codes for CAISDVEGRGPQHF.

The CDR3 nucleotides read TGTGCCAGTAGTATATACAGGGGGCTAGCATGGGGCGACTCCTACAATGAGCAGTTCTTC. Amino acids: CASSIYRGLAWGDSYNEQFF. The rearrangement joins TRBV19 to TRBJ2-1, with 9 nucleotides matching TRBD1. Germline lookup yields CDR1 LNHDA and CDR2 SQIVND (reference sequence). V was clipped by 2 bases and J by 0 bases; unmatched bases: 14. The CDR3 is 20 residues long. Looking up the rest from reference TRBV19 and TRBJ2-1 gives the full variable domain: DGGITQSPKYLFRKEGQNVTLSCEQNLNHDAMYWYRQDPGQGLRLIYYSQIVNDFQKGDIAEGYSVSREKKESFPLTVTSAQKNPTAFYLCASSIYRGLAWGDSYNEQFFGPGTRLTVL.

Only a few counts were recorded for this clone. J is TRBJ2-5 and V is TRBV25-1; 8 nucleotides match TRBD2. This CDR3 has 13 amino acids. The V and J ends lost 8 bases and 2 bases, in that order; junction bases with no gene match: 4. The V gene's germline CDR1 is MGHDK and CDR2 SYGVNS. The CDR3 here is CASAIAGQETQYF. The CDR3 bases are TGTGCCAGCGCCATAGCGGGACAAGAGACCCAGTACTTC.

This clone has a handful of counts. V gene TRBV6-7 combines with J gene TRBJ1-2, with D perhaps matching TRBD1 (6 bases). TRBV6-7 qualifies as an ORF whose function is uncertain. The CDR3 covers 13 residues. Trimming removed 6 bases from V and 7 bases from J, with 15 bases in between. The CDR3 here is CASRTTGRGGYTF. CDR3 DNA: TGTGCCAGCAGGACCACAGGGAGGGGTGGCTACACCTTC.

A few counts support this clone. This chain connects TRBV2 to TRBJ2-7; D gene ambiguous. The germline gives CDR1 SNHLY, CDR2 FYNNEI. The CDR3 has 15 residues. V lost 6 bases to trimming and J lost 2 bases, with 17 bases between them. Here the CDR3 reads CASSERLAQAYEQYF. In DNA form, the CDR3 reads TGTGCCAGCAGCGAGAGACTTGCGCAAGCCTACGAGCAGTACTTC.

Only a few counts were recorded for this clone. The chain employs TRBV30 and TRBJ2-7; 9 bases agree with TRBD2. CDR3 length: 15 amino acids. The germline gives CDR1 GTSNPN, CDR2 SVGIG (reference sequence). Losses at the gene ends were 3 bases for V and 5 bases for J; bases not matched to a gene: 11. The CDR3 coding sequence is TGTGCCTGGAGCGGGGTAGCGGGAGTAGGCCACGAGCAGTACTTC. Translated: CAWSGVAGVGHEQYF.

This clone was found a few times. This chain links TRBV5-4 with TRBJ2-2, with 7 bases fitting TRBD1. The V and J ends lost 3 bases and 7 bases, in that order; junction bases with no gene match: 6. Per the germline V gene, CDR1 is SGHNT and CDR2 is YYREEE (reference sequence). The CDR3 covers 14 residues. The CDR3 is CASSSGQDFGELFF. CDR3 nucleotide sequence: TGTGCCAGCAGCTCCGGACAGGATTTCGGGGAGCTGTTTTTT.

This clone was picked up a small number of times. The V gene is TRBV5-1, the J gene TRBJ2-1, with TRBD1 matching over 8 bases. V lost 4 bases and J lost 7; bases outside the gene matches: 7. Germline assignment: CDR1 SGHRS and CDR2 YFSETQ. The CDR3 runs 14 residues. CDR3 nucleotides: TGCGCCAGCAGCACGGACAGGGCAAGGAATGAGCAGTTCTTC. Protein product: CASSTDRARNEQFF. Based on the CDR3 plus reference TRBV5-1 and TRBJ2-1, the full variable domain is KAGVTQTPRYLIKTRGQQVTLSCSPISGHRSVSWYQQTPGQGLQFLFEYFSETQRNKGNFPGRFSGRQFSNSRSEMNVSTLELGDSALYLCASSTDRARNEQFFGPGTRLTVL.

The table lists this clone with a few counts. The CDR3 region is CASSQESGLPQAEQYF. The CDR3 nucleotides read TGTGCCAGCAGCCAAGAATCGGGACTACCACAGGCCGAGCAGTACTTC. V and J are TRBV14 and TRBJ2-7, with 7 bases aligning to TRBD2. Germline V gives CDR1 SGHDN, CDR2 FVKESK. CDR3 length equals 16 residues. The J segment lost 6 bases and the V segment lost 0 bases, leaving 11 bases of the junction unmatched.

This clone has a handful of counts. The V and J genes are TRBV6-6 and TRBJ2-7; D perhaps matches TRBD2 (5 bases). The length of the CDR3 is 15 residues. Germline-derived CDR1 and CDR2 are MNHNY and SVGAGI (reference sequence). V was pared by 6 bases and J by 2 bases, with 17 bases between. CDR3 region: CASRDWLMEAYEQYF. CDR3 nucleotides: TGTGCCAGCAGGGACTGGCTGATGGAGGCCTACGAGCAGTACTTC.